This record concerns one TCR beta chain sequence. Its cognate antigen is unknown. The germline V gene encodes CDR1 MDHEN and CDR2 SYDVKM. V was clipped by 6 bases and J by 6 bases; unmatched bases: 7. The CDR3 has 15 residues. CD8+ and CD4+ T cells were negatively isolated; TEMRA cells were FACS-enriched. Random hexamers primed reverse transcription of about 0.5 to 1 ug RNA. immunoSEQ multiplex PCR amplified TCR beta CDR3 across 54 Vbeta, 13 Jbeta. TCRdb ran MiXCR on the immunoSEQ multiplex PCR reads and lists one entry per CDR3 protein. The repertoire holds about 250,000 distinct CDR3 sequences, approximately 92% seen once, with roughly 0.07% in the top ten. These data come from a study of CD8 T cells in Susac syndrome. Findings and caveats of the study: In its TCR sequencing and HLA analysis, the study acknowledged that the number of individuals was relatively small.

Sequencing was performed on CD4+ T cells from PBMCs. This chain joins TRBV28 and TRBJ2-3, with 12 positions matching TRBD2. This TCR derives from a human donor with multiple sclerosis. CDR3 bases: TGTGCCAGCAGCCCTTCTAGCGGGGGGGCGGATACGCAGTATTTT. Translation: CASSPSSGGADTQYF.